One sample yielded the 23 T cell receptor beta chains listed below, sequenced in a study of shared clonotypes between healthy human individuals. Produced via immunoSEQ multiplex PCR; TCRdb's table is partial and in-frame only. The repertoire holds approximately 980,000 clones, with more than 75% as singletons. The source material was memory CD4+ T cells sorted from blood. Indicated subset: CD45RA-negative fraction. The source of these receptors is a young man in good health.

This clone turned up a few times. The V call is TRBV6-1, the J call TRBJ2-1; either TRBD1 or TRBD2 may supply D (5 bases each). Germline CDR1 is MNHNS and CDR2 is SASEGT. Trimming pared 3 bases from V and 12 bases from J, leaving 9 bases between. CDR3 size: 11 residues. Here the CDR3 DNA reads TGTGCCAGCAGTGATGGGACGGTGCAGTTCTTC. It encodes CASSDGTVQFF.

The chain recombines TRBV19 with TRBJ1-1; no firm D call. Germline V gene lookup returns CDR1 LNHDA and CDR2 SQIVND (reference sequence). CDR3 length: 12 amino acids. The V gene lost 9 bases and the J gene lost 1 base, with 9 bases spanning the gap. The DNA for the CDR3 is TGTGCCAGCGGAAAAGGGAACACTGAAGCTTTCTTT. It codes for CASGKGNTEAFF.

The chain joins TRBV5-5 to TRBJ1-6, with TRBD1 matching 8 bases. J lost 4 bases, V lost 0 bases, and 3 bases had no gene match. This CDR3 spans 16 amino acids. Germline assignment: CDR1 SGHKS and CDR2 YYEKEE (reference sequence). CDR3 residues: CASSLAGGVYNSPLHF. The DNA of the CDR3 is TGTGCCAGCAGCTTGGCAGGGGGCGTATATAATTCACCCCTCCACTTT.

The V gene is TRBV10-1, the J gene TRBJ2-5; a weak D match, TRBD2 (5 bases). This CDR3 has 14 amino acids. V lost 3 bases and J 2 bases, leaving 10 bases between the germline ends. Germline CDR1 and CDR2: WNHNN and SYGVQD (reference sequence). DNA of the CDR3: TGCGCCAGCAGTGATTTCGGGGAACAAGAGACCCAGTACTTC. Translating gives CASSDFGEQETQYF.

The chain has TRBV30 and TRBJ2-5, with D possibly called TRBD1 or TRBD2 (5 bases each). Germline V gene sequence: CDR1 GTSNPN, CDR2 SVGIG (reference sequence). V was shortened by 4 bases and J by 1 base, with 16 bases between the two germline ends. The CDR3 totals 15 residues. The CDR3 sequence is CAWKGPGRAQETQYF. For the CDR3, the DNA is TGTGCCTGGAAGGGCCCGGGACGGGCCCAAGAGACCCAGTACTTC.

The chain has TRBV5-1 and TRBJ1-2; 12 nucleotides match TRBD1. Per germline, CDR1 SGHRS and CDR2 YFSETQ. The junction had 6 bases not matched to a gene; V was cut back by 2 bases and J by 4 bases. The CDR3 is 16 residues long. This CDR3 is CASSLVPGQGAYGYTF. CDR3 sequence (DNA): TGCGCCAGCAGCTTAGTCCCGGGACAGGGGGCCTATGGCTACACCTTC.

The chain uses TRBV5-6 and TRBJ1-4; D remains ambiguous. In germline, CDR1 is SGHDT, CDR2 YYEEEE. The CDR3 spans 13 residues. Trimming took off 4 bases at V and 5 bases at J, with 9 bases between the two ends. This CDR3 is CASSRSMNEKLFF. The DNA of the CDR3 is TGTGCCAGCAGCCGGAGCATGAATGAAAAACTGTTTTTT.

Here the CDR3 DNA reads TGCGCCAGCAGCCAAGGGTTGGGCCCGGGAACAGATACGCAGTATTTT. Translating gives CASSQGLGPGTDTQYF. This chain connects TRBV4-3 to TRBJ2-3; a possible D gene is TRBD2 (5 bases). The length of the CDR3 is 16 residues. V lost 1 base, J lost 3 bases, and 14 bases lay in between. Germline CDR1 and CDR2: LGHNA and YSLEER.

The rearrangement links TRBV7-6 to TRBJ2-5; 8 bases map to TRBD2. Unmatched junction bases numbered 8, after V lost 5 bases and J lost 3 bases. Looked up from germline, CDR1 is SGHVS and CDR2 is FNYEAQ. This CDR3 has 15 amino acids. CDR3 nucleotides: TGTGCCAGCAGCGCTGCAAGCGGGGGTAAAGAGACCCAGTACTTC. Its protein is CASSAASGGKETQYF.

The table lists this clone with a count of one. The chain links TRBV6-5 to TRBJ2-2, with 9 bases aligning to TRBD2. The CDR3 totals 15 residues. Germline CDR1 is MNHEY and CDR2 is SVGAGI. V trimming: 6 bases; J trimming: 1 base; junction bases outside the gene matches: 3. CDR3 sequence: CASRSAGGNTGELFF. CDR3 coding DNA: TGTGCCAGCAGGTCAGCGGGGGGGAACACCGGGGAGCTGTTTTTT.

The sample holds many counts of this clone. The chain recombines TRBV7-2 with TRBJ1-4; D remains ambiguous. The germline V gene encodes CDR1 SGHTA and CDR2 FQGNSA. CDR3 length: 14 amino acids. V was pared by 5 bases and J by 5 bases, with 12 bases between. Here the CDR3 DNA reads TGTGCCAGCAGCCGGATCGGGGAGAATGAAAAACTGTTTTTT. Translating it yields CASSRIGENEKLFF.

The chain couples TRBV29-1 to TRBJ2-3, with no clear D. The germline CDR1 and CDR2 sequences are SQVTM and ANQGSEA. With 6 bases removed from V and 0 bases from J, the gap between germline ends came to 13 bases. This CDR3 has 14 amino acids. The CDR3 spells CSVTVFLSTDTQYF. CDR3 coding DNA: TGCAGCGTGACGGTGTTCCTCAGCACAGATACGCAGTATTTT.

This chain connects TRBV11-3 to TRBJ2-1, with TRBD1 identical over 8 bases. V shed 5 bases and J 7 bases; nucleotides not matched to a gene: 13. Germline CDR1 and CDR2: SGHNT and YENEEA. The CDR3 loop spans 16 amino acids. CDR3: CASSREPTRGLNEQFF. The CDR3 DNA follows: TGTGCCAGCAGCCGGGAACCAACCAGGGGGCTGAATGAGCAGTTCTTC.

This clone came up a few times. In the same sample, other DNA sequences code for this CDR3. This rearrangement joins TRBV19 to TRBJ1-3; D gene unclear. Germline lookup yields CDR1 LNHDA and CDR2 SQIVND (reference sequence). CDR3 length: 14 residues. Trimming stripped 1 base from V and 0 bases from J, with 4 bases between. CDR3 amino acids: CASSIGLSGNTIYF. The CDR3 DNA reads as TGTGCCAGTAGTATAGGCCTCTCTGGAAACACCATATATTTT.

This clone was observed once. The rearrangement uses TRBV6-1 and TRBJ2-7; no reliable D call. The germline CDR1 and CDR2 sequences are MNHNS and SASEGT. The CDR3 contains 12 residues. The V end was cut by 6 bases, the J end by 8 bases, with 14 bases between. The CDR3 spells CASRGTEAKQYF. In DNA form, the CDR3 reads TGTGCCAGCAGAGGAACAGAAGCCAAGCAGTACTTC.

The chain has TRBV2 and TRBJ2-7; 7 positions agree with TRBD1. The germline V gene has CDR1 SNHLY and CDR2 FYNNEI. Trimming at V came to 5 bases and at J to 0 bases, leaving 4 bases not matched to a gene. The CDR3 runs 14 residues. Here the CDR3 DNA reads TGTGCCAGCAGTCGACAGGGAAGCTCCTACGAGCAGTACTTC. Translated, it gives CASSRQGSSYEQYF.

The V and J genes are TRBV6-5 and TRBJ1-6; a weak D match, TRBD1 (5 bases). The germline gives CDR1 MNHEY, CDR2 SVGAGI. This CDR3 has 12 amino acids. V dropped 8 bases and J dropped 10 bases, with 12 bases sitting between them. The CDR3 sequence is CASQGPGSPLHF. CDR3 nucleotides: TGTGCCAGCCAGGGCCCAGGCTCACCCCTCCACTTT.

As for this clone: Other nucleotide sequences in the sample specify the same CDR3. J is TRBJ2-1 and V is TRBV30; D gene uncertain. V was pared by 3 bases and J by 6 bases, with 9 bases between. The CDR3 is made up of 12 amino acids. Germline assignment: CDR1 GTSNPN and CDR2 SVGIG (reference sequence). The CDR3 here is CAWRSLGNEQFF. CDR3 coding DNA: TGTGCCTGGAGGAGCCTGGGCAATGAGCAGTTCTTC.

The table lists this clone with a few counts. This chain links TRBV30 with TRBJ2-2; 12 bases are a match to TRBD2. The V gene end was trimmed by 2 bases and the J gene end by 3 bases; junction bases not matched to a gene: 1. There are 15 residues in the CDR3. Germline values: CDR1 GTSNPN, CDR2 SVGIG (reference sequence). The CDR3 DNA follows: TGTGCCTGGAGTTCTAGCGGGAGGGACACCGGGGAGCTGTTTTTT. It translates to CAWSSSGRDTGELFF.

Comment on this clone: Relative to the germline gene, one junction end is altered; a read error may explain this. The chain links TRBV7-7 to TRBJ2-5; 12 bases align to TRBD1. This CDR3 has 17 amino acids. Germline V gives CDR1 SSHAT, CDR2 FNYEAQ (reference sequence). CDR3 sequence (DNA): TGTGCTAGCAGCTTAGGAATAGGGACAGGGGGCAGAGAGACCCAGTACTTC. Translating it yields CASSLGIGTGGRETQYF.

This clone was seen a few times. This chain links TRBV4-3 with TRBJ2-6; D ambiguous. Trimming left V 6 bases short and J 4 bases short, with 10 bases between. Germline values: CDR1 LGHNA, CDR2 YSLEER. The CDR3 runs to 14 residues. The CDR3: CASRPTTGANVLTF. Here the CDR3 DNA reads TGCGCCAGCAGACCGACGACAGGGGCCAACGTCCTGACTTTC.

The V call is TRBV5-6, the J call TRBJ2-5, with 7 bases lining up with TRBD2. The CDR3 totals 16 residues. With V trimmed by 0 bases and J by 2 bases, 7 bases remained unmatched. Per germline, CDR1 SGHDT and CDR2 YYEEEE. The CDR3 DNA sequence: TGTGCCAGCAGCTTGGTATGGGGGAGGGCTCAAGAGACCCAGTACTTC. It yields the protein CASSLVWGRAQETQYF. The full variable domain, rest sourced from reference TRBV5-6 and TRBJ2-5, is DAGVTQSPTHLIKTRGQQVTLRCSPKSGHDTVSWYQQALGQGPQFIFQYYEEEERQRGNFPDRFSGHQFPNYSSELNVNALLLGDSALYLCASSLVWGRAQETQYFGPGTRLLVL.

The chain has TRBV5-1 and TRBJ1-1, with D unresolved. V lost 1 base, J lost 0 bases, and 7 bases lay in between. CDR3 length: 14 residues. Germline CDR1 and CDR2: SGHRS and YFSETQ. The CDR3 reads CASSLFSMNTEAFF. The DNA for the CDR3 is TGCGCCAGCAGCTTGTTTTCGATGAACACTGAAGCTTTCTTT.